Listed below are T cell receptor beta chains from one sample, sequenced in a study of prognosis after radiotherapy for stage I lung cancer. TCRdb fed the multiplex PCR reads into MiXCR, producing one record per CDR3 protein. The sample shows about 22,000 distinct CDR3 sequences, around two fifths of them seen only once. Material: PBMCs, obtained before or after stereotactic body radiation therapy (not recorded which). The source of these receptors is a donor aged 50 or older with non-small cell lung cancer. CDR3s include the opening cysteine and the closing phenylalanine or tryptophan. The order of the fields is CDR3 protein, CDR3 DNA, D gene, J gene, clone size, V gene. A D gene is named only where the DNA matches it firmly. Only some rows state a clone size, as once, few, many or a class for expanded clones.

CASIASLGTQYF TGTGCCAGCATCGCGTCGCTAGGTACGCAGTATTTT NA TRBJ2-3 NA TRBV6-2/TRBV6-3
CASSPEGTAYEAFF TGTGCCAGCAGCCCGGAAGGGACAGCCTATGAAGCTTTCTTT TRBD1 TRBJ1-1 NA TRBV11-1
CASSVQPGLATADTQYF TGTGCCAGCAGCGTACAACCGGGACTAGCTACCGCAGATACGCAGTATTTT TRBD2 TRBJ2-3 many TRBV7-2
CASSQDVGVTGELFF TGTGCCAGCAGCCAAGATGTCGGGGTCACCGGGGAGCTGTTTTTT NA TRBJ2-2 NA TRBV4-2
CASSSSGGTLSYEQYF TGCGCCAGCAGCTCTTCGGGGGGGACACTCTCCTACGAGCAGTACTTC TRBD2 TRBJ2-7 NA TRBV5-1
CASSVDPTEETQYF TGTGCCAGCAGCGTAGACCCCACCGAAGAGACCCAGTACTTC NA TRBJ2-5 many TRBV9
CATSPSTGNTIYF TGTGCCACCAGTCCGTCTACTGGAAACACCATATATTTT NA TRBJ1-3 many TRBV24-1
CASKVMSSSDTQYF TGCGCCAGCAAAGTTATGTCTAGCTCGGATACGCAGTATTTT NA TRBJ2-3 many TRBV5-1
CASSIGASGRNEQYF TGTGCCAGTAGTATTGGGGCTAGCGGGAGGAACGAGCAGTACTTC TRBD2 TRBJ2-7 many TRBV19
CASSLSPGTGELFF TGTGCCAGCAGCTTAAGTCCAGGGACCGGGGAGCTGTTTTTT NA TRBJ2-2 medium-sized TRBV7-3
CASSLEPPNEQFF TGCGCCAGCAGCTTAGAGCCACCAAATGAGCAGTTCTTC NA TRBJ2-1 many TRBV5-1
CASSVGGAGSYEQYF TGTGCCAGCAGTGTAGGGGGCGCGGGGTCCTACGAGCAGTACTTC NA TRBJ2-7 NA TRBV6-2/TRBV6-3
CASRTDRGPSGELFF TGTGCCAGCAGAACGGACAGGGGGCCCTCCGGGGAGCTGTTTTTT TRBD1 TRBJ2-2 NA TRBV2
CASSSSGTGDTEAFF TGTGCCAGCAGTTCCTCCGGGACAGGGGACACTGAAGCTTTCTTT TRBD1 TRBJ1-1 NA TRBV28
CASSLGGAGGDEQFF TGTGCCAGCAGCTTGGGTGGGGCAGGGGGCGATGAGCAGTTCTTC TRBD1 TRBJ2-1 many TRBV5-4
CASSYQGTGGYEQYF TGTGCCAGCAGTTACCAGGGGACAGGGGGCTACGAGCAGTACTTC TRBD1 TRBJ2-7 NA TRBV6-5
CASSAGGNTEAFF TGTGCCAGCTCGGCAGGGGGGAACACTGAAGCTTTCTTT TRBD1 TRBJ1-1 NA TRBV6-2/TRBV6-3
CASSLGGASNQPQHF TGTGCCAGCAGTCTGGGGGGGGCGTCAAATCAGCCCCAGCATTTT NA TRBJ1-5 NA TRBV6-1
CFSSEHRGFGYTF TGTTTCAGCAGCGAACACAGGGGGTTTGGCTACACCTTC TRBD1 TRBJ1-2 NA TRBV6-1
CASSQERGYSPLHF TGTGCCAGCAGCCAAGAAAGGGGATATTCACCCCTCCACTTT NA TRBJ1-6 many TRBV14
CASSLEAGANTGELFF TGTGCCAGCAGCTTAGAAGCAGGGGCCAACACCGGGGAGCTGTTTTTT NA TRBJ2-2 many TRBV7-9
CASRGHHPGADTQYF TGTGCCAGCAGAGGACACCACCCAGGAGCAGATACGCAGTATTTT NA TRBJ2-3 once TRBV6-1
CASRKQGAEDGYTF TGCGCCAGCAGGAAACAGGGGGCTGAGGATGGCTACACCTTC TRBD1 TRBJ1-2 NA TRBV5-1
CASHTGLAGYQETQYF TGTGCCAGCCATACTGGACTAGCGGGATACCAAGAGACCCAGTACTTC TRBD2 TRBJ2-5 many TRBV6-1
CASSAMNDGGRAGYTF TGTGCCAGCAGCGCAATGAACGACGGGGGGAGGGCTGGCTACACCTTC NA TRBJ1-2 NA TRBV5-6
CASSLSGASYNEQFF TGTGCCAGCAGCTTAAGCGGGGCTAGCTACAATGAGCAGTTCTTC TRBD2 TRBJ2-1 NA TRBV7-2
CASSLGFLQSLNEKLFF TGTGCCAGCAGTTTAGGGTTTTTGCAGTCACTGAATGAAAAACTGTTTTTT NA TRBJ1-4 NA TRBV12-3/TRBV12-4
CASSQELTSRNEQYF TGCGCCAGCAGCCAAGAATTGACTAGCCGCAACGAGCAGTACTTC TRBD2 TRBJ2-7 many TRBV4-3
CASSRRTLNEKLFF TGTGCCAGCAGCCGCAGGACACTAAATGAAAAACTGTTTTTT NA TRBJ1-4 many TRBV3-1
CSARGSGGPTDTQYF TGCAGTGCTAGAGGTAGCGGGGGGCCCACAGATACGCAGTATTTT TRBD2 TRBJ2-3 many TRBV20-1
CASSMGQGIYEQYF TGTGCCAGCAGCATGGGACAGGGCATCTACGAGCAGTACTTC TRBD1 TRBJ2-7 many TRBV5-5
CIASADRAGFAGELFF TGCATTGCTAGCGCGGACAGGGCAGGGTTCGCCGGGGAGCTGTTTTTT TRBD1 TRBJ2-2 NA TRBV20-1